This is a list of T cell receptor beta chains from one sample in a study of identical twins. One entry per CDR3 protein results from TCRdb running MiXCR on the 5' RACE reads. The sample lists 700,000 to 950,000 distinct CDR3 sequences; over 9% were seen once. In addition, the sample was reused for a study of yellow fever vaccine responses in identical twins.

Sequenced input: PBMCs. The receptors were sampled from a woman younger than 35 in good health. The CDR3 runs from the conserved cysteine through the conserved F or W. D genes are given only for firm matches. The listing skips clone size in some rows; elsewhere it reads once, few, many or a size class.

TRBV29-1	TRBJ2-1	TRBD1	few	TGCAGCGTTGGGATAGGACAGGGGGCTGGCTACAATGAGCAGTTCTTC	CSVGIGQGAGYNEQFF
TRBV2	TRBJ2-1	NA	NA	TGTGCCAGCAGGGAGAACTACAATGAGCAGTTCTTC	CASRENYNEQFF
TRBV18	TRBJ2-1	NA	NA	TGTGCCAGCTCACCAGTGACACCCGGTGAGCAGTTCTTC	CASSPVTPGEQFF
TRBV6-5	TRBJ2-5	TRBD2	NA	TGTGCCAGCAGTTTTCAGACTAGCGCCCAAGAGACCCAGTACTTC	CASSFQTSAQETQYF
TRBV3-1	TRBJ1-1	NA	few	TGTGCCAGCTCGAAGGCGGGCACTGAAGCTTTCTTT	CASSKAGTEAFF
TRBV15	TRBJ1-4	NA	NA	TGTGCCACCACGAGGTCAACTAATGAAAAACTGTTTTTT	CATTRSTNEKLFF
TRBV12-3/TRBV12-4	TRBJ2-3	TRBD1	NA	TGTGCCAGCAGCTCCTACAGGGGGCTCCCAGATACGCAGTATTTT	CASSSYRGLPDTQYF
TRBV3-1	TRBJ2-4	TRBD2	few	TGTGCCAGCAGCCCCGGGACTAGCAGTGTACTAGCCAAAAACATTCAGTACTTC	CASSPGTSSVLAKNIQYF
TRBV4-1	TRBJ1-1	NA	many	TGCGCCAGCAGCCACCTTGGACAGTCTATGAACACTGAAGCTTTCTTT	CASSHLGQSMNTEAFF
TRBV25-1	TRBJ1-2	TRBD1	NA	TGTGCCAGCAGAGGGGACAGTCATGGCTACACCTTC	CASRGDSHGYTF
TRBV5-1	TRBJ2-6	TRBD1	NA	TGCGCCAGCAGCAACGGGACAGGGGGTCCTGGGGCCAACGTCCTGACTTTC	CASSNGTGGPGANVLTF
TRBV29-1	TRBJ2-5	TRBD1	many	TGCAGCGCCAAAACAGGGGGTGGGGAGACCCAGTACTTC	CSAKTGGGETQYF
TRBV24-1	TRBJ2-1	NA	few	TGTGCCACCAGTGACCTGAGAGGAGACAACTCCTACAATGAGCAGTTCTTC	CATSDLRGDNSYNEQFF
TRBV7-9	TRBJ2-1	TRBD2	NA	TGTGCCAGCAGCCGGCGCGAGCGGGGGGCCGGGGAGAATGAGCAGTTCTTC	CASSRRERGAGENEQFF
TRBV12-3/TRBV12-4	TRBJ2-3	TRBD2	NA	TGTGCCAGCAGTTTCCCTAGCGGGGGTCCCCCTGCGCAGTATTTT	CASSFPSGGPPAQYF
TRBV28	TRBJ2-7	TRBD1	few	TGTGCCAGCAGTCCCCGGGACAGTTACTACGAGCAGTACTTC	CASSPRDSYYEQYF
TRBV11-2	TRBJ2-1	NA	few	TGTGCCAGCAGCTTAGATCGGGGGCAAAGCTCCTACAATGAGCAGTTCTTC	CASSLDRGQSSYNEQFF
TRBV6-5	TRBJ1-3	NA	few	TGTGCCAGCAGTTACAATGGGGGGTTTGGAAACACCATATATTTT	CASSYNGGFGNTIYF
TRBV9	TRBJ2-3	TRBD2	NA	TGTGCCAGCAGCGTTCTCCCCACACTAGCGGGGGGGACAGATACGCAGTATTTT	CASSVLPTLAGGTDTQYF
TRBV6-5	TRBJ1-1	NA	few	TGTGCCAGCAGTTACCCGGGGGCTGCCAACACTGAAGCTTTCTTT	CASSYPGAANTEAFF
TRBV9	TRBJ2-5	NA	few	TGTGCCAGCAGCGTAGTAGGGTCGGGGAGGGAGACCCAGTACTTC	CASSVVGSGRETQYF
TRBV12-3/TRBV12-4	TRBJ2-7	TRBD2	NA	TGTGCCAGCAGTATGGGACTAGCGGGAGTCTACGAGCAGTACTTC	CASSMGLAGVYEQYF
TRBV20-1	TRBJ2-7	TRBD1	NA	TGCAGTGCTAGAGATCTTTTGGGACAGGGGGCCGACGAGCAGTACTTC	CSARDLLGQGADEQYF
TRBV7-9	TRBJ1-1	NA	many	TGTGCCAGCAGCCCAAGACAGGAATCGGGTGAAGCTTTCTTT	CASSPRQESGEAFF
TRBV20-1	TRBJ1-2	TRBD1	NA	TGCAGTGCCGAGTCGACAGGGTACTATGGCTACACCTTC	CSAESTGYYGYTF
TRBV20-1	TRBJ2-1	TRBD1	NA	TGCAGTGCTAGCGGGCCGGGACAGGGGGTTTATGAGCAGTTCTTC	CSASGPGQGVYEQFF
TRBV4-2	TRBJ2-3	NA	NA	TGTGCCAGCAGCCAAGTTTCCGCGGGAGATACGCAGTATTTT	CASSQVSAGDTQYF
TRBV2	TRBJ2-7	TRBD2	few	TGTGCCAGCAGTGAAGACGGTTACCGCGGGAGGTCAGGAGGATACGAGCAGTACTTC	CASSEDGYRGRSGGYEQYF
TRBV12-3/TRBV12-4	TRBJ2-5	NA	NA	TGTGCCAGCAGTTTAGATCCGGGAGCCGGGCTTTTGCAGACCCAGTACTTC	CASSLDPGAGLLQTQYF
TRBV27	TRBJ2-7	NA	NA	TGTGCCAGCGATTATATTATGAGCGATTCTGATTCTGGGGCTAGTCCAGCTGAGCAGTACTTC	CASDYIMSDSDSGASPAEQYF
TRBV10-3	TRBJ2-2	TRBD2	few	TGTGCCATTAGCGGGAGGGCCCCCGCGAACACCGGGGAGCTGTTTTTT	CAISGRAPANTGELFF
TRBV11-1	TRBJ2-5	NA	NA	TGTGCCAGCAGCTTAGAGAGTCCCAAGGGTCTTGGGGAAGAGACCCAGTACTTC	CASSLESPKGLGEETQYF